The next 8 T cell receptor beta chains were all read from a single sample in a study of CD8 T cells in ankylosing spondylitis. Study results and limitations: Seven or eight highly homologous variants made up a TCR beta motif, and this motif appeared characteristic of ankylosing spondylitis blood.

TCRdb ran MiXCR on the 5' RACE reads and lists one entry per CDR3 protein. The table records some 330,000 distinct CDR3 sequences, approximately 8.2% of them present only once. These receptors' antigens are unknown. The sample was blood, either unsorted or a sorted T cell fraction (not recorded which). Receptors originate from a male donor with ankylosing spondylitis.

The V and J genes are TRBV25-1 and TRBJ1-5; D is perhaps TRBD1 (5 bases). Trimming removed 3 bases at V and 6 bases at J, with 12 bases between. Germline lookup yields CDR1 MGHDK and CDR2 SYGVNS. The CDR3 loop spans 14 amino acids. CDR3 nucleotides: TGTGCCAGCAGTGATAACAGGTTGACTCAGCCCCAGCATTTT. Its translation is CASSDNRLTQPQHF.

This clonotype was seen only a few times. The chain carries TRBV5-6 and TRBJ2-5; TRBD2 is a possible D gene (6 bases). Trimming left V 0 bases short and J 3 bases short, with 18 bases between. The CDR3 is 17 amino acids. Per germline, CDR1 SGHDT and CDR2 YYEEEE. This chain's CDR3 is CASSLVGSGPTKETQYF. Here the CDR3 DNA reads TGTGCCAGCAGCTTGGTCGGTAGCGGACCAACAAAAGAGACCCAGTACTTC.

This chain connects TRBV20-1 to TRBJ2-1; TRBD2 is a possible D gene (5 bases). Looked up from germline, CDR1 is DFQATT and CDR2 is SNEGSKA (reference sequence). This CDR3 contains 17 residues. The CDR3 nucleotides read TGCAGCGCAGAGGTCCTAGCCACGGCGAGCTCCTACAATGAGCAGTTCTTC. This sequence encodes CSAEVLATASSYNEQFF.

This chain joins TRBV12-3 or TRBV12-4 and TRBJ2-3, with D perhaps matching TRBD2 (5 bases). The germline V and J ends were trimmed by 5 bases and 7 bases, with 13 bases remaining between them. There are 13 residues in the CDR3. CDR3 loop: CASSTSLAYTQYF. CDR3 bases: TGTGCCAGCAGTACCTCCCTAGCTTATACGCAGTATTTT.

This clonotype was recorded many times. The chain joins TRBV20-1 to TRBJ2-1; 7 bases match TRBD2. Trimming removed 1 base from V and 5 bases from J; junction bases left unmatched: 8. The germline CDR1 and CDR2 sequences are DFQATT and SNEGSKA (reference sequence). This CDR3 contains 15 residues. As DNA, the CDR3 is TGCAGTGCTAGAGTAGCGGGCAGGTTAGACAATGAGCAGTTCTTC. It codes for CSARVAGRLDNEQFF.

The chain employs TRBV20-1 and TRBJ2-7; D remains ambiguous. V dropped 6 bases and J dropped 2 bases, with 14 bases sitting between them. From germline, CDR1 is DFQATT and CDR2 SNEGSKA (reference sequence). The CDR3 sequence is 13 residues long. CDR3 sequence (DNA): TGCAGTGCCCTACCGACTCACGCCTACGAGCAGTACTTC. This encodes CSALPTHAYEQYF.

The V call is TRBV4-1, the J call TRBJ1-1; unclear D gene. CDR3 size: 13 residues. V was trimmed by 1 base and J by 5 bases, leaving 8 bases between them. Per the germline V gene, CDR1 is MGHRA and CDR2 is YSYEKL. The CDR3, as DNA: TGCGCCAGCAGCCAAGCGGGGTGGACTGAAGCTTTCTTT. It is translated as CASSQAGWTEAFF.

This clonotype has more than one count but fewer than ten. V and J are TRBV18 and TRBJ2-5; D unclear. Deletions cut 6 bases from V and 1 base from J, with 15 bases between. The CDR3 is 15 residues long. Germline assignment: CDR1 KGHSH and CDR2 LQKENI. The CDR3 DNA follows: TGTGCCAGCTCTCGCCGGGCCGCGCCCCAAGAGACCCAGTACTTC. Translating it yields CASSRRAAPQETQYF.